This T cell receptor beta chain was sequenced in a study of control samples from healthy donors and cancer patients. Sequencing used immunoSEQ multiplex PCR; TCRdb keeps in-frame clones, though not all of them. The sample contains fewer than 200,000 clones, about 93% of which appear only once. Germline lookup yields CDR1 SGHNT and CDR2 YENEEA. CDR3 length equals 14 residues. V shed 5 bases and J shed 2 bases, with 11 bases lying between them. The chain carries TRBV11-3 and TRBJ2-3; weak D call: TRBD1 (6 bases). Source material: blood. The clonotype comes from an older woman in good health. The CDR3 is CASSVRGDTDTQYF. Written as DNA, the CDR3 is TGTGCCAGCAGCGTCAGGGGAGACACAGATACGCAGTATTTT.